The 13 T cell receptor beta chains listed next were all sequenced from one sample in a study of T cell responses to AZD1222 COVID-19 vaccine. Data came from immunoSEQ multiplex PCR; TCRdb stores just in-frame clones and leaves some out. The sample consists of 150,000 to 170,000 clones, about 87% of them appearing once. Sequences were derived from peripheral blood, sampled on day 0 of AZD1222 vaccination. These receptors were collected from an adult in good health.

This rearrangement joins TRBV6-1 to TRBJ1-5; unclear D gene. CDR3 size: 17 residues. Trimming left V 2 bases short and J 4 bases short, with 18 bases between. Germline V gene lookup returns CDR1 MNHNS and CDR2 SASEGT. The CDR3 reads CASSERDGWTSNQPQHF. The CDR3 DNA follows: TGTGCCAGCAGTGAACGTGATGGATGGACGTCGAATCAGCCCCAGCATTTT.

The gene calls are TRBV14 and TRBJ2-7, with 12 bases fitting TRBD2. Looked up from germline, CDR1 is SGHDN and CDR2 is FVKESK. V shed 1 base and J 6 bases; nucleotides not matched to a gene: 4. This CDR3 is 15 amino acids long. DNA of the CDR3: TGTGCCAGCAGCCAAGGACTAGCGGGGGATCGCGAGCAGTACTTC. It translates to CASSQGLAGDREQYF. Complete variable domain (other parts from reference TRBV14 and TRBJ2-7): EAGVTQFPSHSVIEKGQTVTLRCDPISGHDNLYWYRRVMGKEIKFLLHFVKESKQDESGMPNNRFLAERTGGTYSTLKVQPAELEDSGVYFCASSQGLAGDREQYFGPGTRLTVT.

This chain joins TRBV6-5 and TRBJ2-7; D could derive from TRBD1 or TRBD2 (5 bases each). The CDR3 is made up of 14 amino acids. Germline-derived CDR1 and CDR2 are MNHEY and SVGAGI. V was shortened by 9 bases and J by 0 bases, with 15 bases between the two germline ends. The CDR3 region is CASKVTGTSYEQYF. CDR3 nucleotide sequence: TGTGCCAGTAAAGTTACCGGGACCTCCTACGAGCAGTACTTC.

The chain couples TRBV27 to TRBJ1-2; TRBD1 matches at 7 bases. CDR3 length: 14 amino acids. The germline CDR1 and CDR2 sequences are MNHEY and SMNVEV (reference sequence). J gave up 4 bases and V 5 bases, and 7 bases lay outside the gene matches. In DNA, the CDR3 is TGTGCCAGCAGTCCTGACAGGGACGCCTATGGCTACACCTTC. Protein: CASSPDRDAYGYTF.

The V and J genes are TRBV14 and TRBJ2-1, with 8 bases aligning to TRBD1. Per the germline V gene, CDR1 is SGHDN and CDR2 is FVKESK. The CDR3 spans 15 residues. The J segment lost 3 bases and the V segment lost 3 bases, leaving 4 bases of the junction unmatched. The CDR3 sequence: CASSHPDRVYNEQFF. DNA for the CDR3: TGTGCCAGCAGCCACCCGGACAGGGTCTACAATGAGCAGTTCTTC.

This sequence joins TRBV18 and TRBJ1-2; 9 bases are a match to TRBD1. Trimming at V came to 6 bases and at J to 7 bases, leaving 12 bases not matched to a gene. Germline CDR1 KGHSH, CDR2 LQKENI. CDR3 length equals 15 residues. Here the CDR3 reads CASSPGTGNFGGYTF. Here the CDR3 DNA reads TGTGCCAGCTCTCCCGGGACAGGGAATTTCGGTGGCTACACCTTC.

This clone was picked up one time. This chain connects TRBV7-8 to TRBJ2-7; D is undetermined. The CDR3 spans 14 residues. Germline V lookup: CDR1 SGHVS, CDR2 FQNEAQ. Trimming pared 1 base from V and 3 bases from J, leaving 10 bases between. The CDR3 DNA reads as TGTGCCAGCAGCTTAGTACGGGTAGGCTACGAGCAGTACTTC. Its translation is CASSLVRVGYEQYF.

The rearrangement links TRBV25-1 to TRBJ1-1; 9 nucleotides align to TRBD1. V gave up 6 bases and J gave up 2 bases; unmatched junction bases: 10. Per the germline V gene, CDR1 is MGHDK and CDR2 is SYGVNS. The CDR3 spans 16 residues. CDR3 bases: TGTGCCAGCAGCCCAAGTCCGGGACAGGGAAACACTGAAGCTTTCTTT. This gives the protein CASSPSPGQGNTEAFF.

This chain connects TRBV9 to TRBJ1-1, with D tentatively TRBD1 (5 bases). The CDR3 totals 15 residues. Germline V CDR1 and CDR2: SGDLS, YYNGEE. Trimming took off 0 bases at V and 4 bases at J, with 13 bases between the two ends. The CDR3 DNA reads TGTGCCAGCAGCGTAGATGGGGGTACGGCCACTGAAGCTTTCTTT. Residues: CASSVDGGTATEAFF. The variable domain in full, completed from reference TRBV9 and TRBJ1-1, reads DSGVTQTPKHLITATGQRVTLRCSPRSGDLSVYWYQQSLDQGLQFLIQYYNGEERAKGNILERFSAQQFPDLHSELNLSSLELGDSALYFCASSVDGGTATEAFFGQGTRLTVV.

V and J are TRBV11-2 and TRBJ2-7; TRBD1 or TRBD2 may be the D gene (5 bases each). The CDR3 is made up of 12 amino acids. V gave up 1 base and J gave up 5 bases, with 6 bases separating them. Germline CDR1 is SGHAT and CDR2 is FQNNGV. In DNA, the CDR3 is TGTGCCAGCAGCTTAGCGGGGCACGAGCAGTACTTC. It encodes CASSLAGHEQYF.

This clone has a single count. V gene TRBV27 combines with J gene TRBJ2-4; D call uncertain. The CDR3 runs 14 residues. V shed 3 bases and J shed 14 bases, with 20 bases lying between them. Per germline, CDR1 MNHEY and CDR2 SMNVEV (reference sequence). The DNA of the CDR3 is TGTGCCAGCAGTTTGAGTCTTAGTAGGTTGTGTGAGTACTTC. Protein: CASSLSLSRLCEYF.

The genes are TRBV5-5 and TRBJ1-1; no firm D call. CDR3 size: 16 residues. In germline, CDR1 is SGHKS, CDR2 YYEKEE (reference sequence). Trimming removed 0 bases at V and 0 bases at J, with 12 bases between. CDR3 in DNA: TGTGCCAGCAGCTTGGCCGGATCAGGTCTGAACACTGAAGCTTTCTTT. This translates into CASSLAGSGLNTEAFF.

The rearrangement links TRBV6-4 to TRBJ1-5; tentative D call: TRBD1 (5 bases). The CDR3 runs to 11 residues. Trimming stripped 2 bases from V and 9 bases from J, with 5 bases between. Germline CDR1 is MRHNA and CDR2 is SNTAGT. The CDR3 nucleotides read TGTGCCAGCAGTGACGGGGGGCCCCAGCATTTT. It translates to CASSDGGPQHF.